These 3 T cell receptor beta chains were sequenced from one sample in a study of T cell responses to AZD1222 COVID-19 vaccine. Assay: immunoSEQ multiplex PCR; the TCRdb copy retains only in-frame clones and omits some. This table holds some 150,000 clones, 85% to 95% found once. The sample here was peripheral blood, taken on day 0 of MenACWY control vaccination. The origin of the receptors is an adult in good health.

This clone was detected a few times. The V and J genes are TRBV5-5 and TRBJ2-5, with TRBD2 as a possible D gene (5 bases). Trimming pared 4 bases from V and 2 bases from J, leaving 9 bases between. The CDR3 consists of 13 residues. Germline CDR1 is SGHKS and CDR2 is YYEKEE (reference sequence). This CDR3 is CASSVPGQETQYF. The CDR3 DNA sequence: TGTGCCAGCAGCGTACCGGGACAAGAGACCCAGTACTTC.

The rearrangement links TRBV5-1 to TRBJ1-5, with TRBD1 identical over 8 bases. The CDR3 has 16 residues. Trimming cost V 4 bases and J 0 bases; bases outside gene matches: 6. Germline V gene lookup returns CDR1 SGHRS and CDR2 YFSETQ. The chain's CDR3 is CASSIGTGGSNQPQHF. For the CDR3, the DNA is TGCGCCAGCAGCATAGGGACAGGAGGTAGCAATCAGCCCCAGCATTTT.

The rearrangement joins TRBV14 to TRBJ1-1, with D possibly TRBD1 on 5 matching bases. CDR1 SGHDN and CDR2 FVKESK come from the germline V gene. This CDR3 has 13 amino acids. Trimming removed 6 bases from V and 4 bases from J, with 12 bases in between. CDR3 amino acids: CASRRQGATEAFF. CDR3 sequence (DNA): TGTGCCAGCAGACGTCAGGGAGCCACTGAAGCTTTCTTT.